This entry lists 4 T cell receptor beta chains sequenced from one sample in a study of prognosis after radiotherapy for stage I lung cancer. Researchers used two-round multiplex PCR to amplify TCR beta CDR3 starting from genomic DNA. Individual primers that were specific to each TRBV and TRBJ gene served in first-round PCR. TCRdb passed the multiplex PCR reads through MiXCR, listing each CDR3 protein once. The sample lists about 36,000 distinct CDR3 sequences; approximately 36% were seen once. The sequencing here drew on PBMCs, taken before or after stereotactic body radiation therapy (not recorded which). The receptors were sampled from a donor aged 50 or older with non-small cell lung cancer.

This clonotype counts as medium-sized. This chain uses TRBV27 with TRBJ1-6, with 7 bases that match TRBD1. Germline values: CDR1 MNHEY, CDR2 SMNVEV (reference sequence). V was clipped by 3 bases and J by 10 bases; unmatched bases: 6. This CDR3 spans 14 amino acids. The CDR3, as DNA: TGTGCCAGCAGTTTTCAGGGGGAGAGGTCACCCCTCCACTTT. The encoded protein is CASSFQGERSPLHF.

The chain has TRBV6-2 or TRBV6-3 and TRBJ1-2, with no clear D. There are 11 residues in the CDR3. V lost 0 bases to trimming and J lost 6 bases, with 2 bases between them. Germline lookup yields CDR1 MNHEY and CDR2 SVGEGT. CDR3 nucleotide sequence: TGTGCCAGCAGTTACTCTCATGGCTACACCTTC. Protein sequence: CASSYSHGYTF.

This clonotype turned up a few times. A far larger clone is only one base removed, so a read error is likely. V usage is TRBV6-2 or TRBV6-3 and J usage is TRBJ1-2; D is unresolved. Between the trimmed V and J ends, which lost 6 bases and 8 bases, there was a span of 13 bases. Per the germline V gene, CDR1 is MNHEY and CDR2 is SVGEGT. The CDR3 runs to 12 residues. DNA for the CDR3: TGTGCCAGCAGGATAGTACTGTCGGGCTACACCTTC. This translates into CASRIVLSGYTF.

This clonotype was recorded at least ten times. The V gene is TRBV5-4, the J gene TRBJ1-4, with no clear D. The CDR3 consists of 15 residues. V was shortened by 4 bases and J by 3 bases, with 13 bases between the two germline ends. Germline lookup yields CDR1 SGHNT and CDR2 YYREEE (reference sequence). The CDR3 bases are TGTGCCAGCAGCCGGGATCAGTCGGCTAATGAAAAACTGTTTTTT. This encodes CASSRDQSANEKLFF.